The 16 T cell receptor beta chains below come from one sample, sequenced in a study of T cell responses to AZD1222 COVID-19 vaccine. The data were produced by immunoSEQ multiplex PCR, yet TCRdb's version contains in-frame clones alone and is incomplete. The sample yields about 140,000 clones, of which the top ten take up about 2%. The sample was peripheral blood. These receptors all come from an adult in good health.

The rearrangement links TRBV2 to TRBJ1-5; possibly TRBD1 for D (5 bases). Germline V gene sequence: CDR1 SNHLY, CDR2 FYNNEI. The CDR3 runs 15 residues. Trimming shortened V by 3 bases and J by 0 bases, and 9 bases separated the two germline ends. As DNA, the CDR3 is TGTGCCAGCAGTGACGACAGCAATAGCAATCAGCCCCAGCATTTT. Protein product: CASSDDSNSNQPQHF.

CDR3 loop: CASSQGSGEAEKLFF. The CDR3 bases are TGCGCCAGCAGCCAAGGTTCAGGGGAGGCTGAAAAACTGTTTTTT. J is TRBJ1-4 and V is TRBV4-1; D possibly corresponds to TRBD1 (6 bases). Germline V gives CDR1 MGHRA, CDR2 YSYEKL. The CDR3 length is 15 residues. Trimming removed 1 base from V and 7 bases from J, with 13 bases in between.

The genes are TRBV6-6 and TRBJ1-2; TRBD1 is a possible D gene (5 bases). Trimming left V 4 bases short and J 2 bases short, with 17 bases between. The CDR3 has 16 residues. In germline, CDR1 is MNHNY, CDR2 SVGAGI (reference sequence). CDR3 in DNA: TGTGCCAGCAGTTTCGAGGGGAGGAGCCCGAACTATGGCTACACCTTC. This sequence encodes CASSFEGRSPNYGYTF.

In DNA form, the CDR3 reads TGTGCCAGCAGTTTTAAAGGGGGCTATTACCCCTACGAGCAGTACTTC. Translation: CASSFKGGYYPYEQYF. This rearrangement joins TRBV28 to TRBJ2-7; TRBD1 matches 7 bases. The length of the CDR3 is 16 residues. CDR1 is MDHEN, CDR2 SYDVKM, per germline. V lost 3 bases, J lost 2 bases, and 10 bases stayed unmatched.

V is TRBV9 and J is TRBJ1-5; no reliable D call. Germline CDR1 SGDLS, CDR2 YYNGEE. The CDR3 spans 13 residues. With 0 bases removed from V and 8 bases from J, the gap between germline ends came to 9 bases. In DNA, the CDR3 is TGTGCCAGCAGCGTAGGGGTGAGGGAGCCCCAGCATTTT. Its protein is CASSVGVREPQHF.

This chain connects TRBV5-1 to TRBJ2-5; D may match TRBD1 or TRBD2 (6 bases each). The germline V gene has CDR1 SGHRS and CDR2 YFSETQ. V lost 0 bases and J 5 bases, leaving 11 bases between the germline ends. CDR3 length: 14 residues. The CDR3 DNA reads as TGCGCCAGCAGCTTGGCAGGGGCGGGGGAGACCCAGTACTTC. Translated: CASSLAGAGETQYF.

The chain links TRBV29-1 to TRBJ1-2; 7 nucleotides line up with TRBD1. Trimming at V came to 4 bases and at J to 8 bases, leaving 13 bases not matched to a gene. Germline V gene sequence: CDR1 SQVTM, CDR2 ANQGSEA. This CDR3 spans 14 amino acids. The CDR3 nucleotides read TGCAGCGTTGCGCCTTTCGGGACAGAGGGAGGCTACACCTTC. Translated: CSVAPFGTEGGYTF.

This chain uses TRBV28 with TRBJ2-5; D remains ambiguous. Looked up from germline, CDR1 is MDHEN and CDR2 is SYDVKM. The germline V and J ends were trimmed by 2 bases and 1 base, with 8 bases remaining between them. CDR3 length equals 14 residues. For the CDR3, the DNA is TGTGCCAGCAGTTTAGGTTTCTCCCAAGAGACCCAGTACTTC. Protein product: CASSLGFSQETQYF.

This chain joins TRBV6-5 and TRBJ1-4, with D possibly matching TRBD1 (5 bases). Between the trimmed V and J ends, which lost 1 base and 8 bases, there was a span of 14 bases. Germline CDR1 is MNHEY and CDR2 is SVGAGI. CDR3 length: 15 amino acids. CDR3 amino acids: CASSYWGTGIEKLFF. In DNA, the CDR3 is TGTGCCAGCAGTTACTGGGGGACCGGGATAGAAAAACTGTTTTTT.

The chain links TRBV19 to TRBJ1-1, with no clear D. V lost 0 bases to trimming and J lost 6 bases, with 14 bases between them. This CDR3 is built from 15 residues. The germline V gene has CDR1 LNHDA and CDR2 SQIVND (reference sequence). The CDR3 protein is CASSIDTLGRAEAFF. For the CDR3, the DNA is TGTGCCAGTAGTATAGATACGCTGGGCCGGGCTGAAGCTTTCTTT.

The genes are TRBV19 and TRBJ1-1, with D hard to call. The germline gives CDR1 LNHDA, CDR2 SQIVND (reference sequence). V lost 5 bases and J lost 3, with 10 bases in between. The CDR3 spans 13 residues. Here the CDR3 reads CASSPSAYTEAFF. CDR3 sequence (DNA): TGTGCCAGTAGTCCGTCGGCGTACACTGAAGCTTTCTTT.

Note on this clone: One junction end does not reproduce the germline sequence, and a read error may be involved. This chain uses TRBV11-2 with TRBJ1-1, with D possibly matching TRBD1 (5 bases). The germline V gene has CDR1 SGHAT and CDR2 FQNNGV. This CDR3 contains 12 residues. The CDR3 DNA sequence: TGTGCCAGCACCTTAGGGGTTGCTGAAGCTTTCTTT. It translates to CASTLGVAEAFF.

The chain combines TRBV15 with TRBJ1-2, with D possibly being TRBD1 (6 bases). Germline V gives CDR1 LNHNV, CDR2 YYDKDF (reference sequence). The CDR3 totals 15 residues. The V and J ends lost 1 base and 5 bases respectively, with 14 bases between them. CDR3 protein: CATSRAHREWYGYTF. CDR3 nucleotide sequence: TGTGCCACCAGCAGAGCACACAGGGAGTGGTATGGCTACACCTTC. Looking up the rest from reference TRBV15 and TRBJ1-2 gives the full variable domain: DAMVIQNPRYQVTQFGKPVTLSCSQTLNHNVMYWYQQKSSQAPKLLFHYYDKDFNNEADTPDNFQSRRPNTSFCFLDIRSPGLGDTAMYLCATSRAHREWYGYTFGSGTRLTVV.

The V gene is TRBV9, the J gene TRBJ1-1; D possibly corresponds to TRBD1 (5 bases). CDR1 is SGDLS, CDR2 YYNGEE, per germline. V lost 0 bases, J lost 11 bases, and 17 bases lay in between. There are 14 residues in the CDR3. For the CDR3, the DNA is TGTGCCAGCAGCGTAGGAACACACTCTGGGGGGGCTTTCTTT. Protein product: CASSVGTHSGGAFF.

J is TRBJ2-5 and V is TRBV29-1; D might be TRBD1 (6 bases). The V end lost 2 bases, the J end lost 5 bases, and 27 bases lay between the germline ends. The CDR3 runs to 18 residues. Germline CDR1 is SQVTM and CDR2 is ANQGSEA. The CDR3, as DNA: TGCAGCGTTGAAATAGGCAAAGGGACCAGGGGTTACGGGGAGACCCAGTACTTC. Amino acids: CSVEIGKGTRGYGETQYF.

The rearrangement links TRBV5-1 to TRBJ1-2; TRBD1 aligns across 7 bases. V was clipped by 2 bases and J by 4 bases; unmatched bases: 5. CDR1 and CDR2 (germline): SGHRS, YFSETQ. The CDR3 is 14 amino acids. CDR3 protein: CASSLGGTVYGYTF. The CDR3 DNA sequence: TGCGCCAGCAGCTTAGGTGGGACAGTCTATGGCTACACCTTC.